This TCR beta chain derives from a study of blood T cell repertoires in COVID-19. For the study at large: T cells, B-cell-depleted T cells, or PBMCs provided the cDNA or gDNA that served as material.

Method: immunoSEQ multiplex PCR; TCRdb's copy keeps in-frame clones and lacks some. The profile shows around 120,000 clones, 87% of them singletons. The CDR3 loop spans 15 amino acids. V gave up 5 bases and J gave up 6 bases; unmatched junction bases: 5. The germline gives CDR1 SEHNR, CDR2 FQNEAQ (reference sequence). This receptor was identified in a woman in her 70s with acute or convalescent COVID-19. The chain joins TRBV7-9 to TRBJ2-1, with TRBD2 identical over 12 bases. Sequencing was performed on peripheral blood. CDR3 bases: TGTGCCAGCAGCCTACTAGCGGGGGGTTCCAATGAGCAGTTCTTC. Its protein is CASSLLAGGSNEQFF.